These 3 T cell receptor beta chains originate from one sample sequenced in a study of tumor-infiltrating lymphocytes in primary liver carcinoma. Germline DNA was also extracted, and blood RNA derived from unsorted whole blood. From roughly 0.55 ug of total RNA, TCR beta-specific cDNA was reverse-transcribed using a constant-region primer. Libraries for TCR beta were built through three nested multiplex PCR rounds, which together made up a slightly modified ARM-PCR procedure. Primers for the first two PCR rounds were TRBV1-TRBV30 forward primers and a C-beta reverse primer (around 10 cycles per round). TCRdb analysed the multiplex PCR reads with MiXCR anew, one entry per CDR3 protein. The table records 310,000 or so distinct CDR3 sequences, about two thirds of them present only once. The sequencing sample was made of peripheral blood. The receptors here all came from a man aged 35 to 55 with primary liver carcinoma and hepatitis B virus infection.

This clonotype was recorded a few times. One end of the junction fails to match germline, which may point to a read error. V and J are TRBV5-1 and TRBJ1-5, with no clear D. The CDR3 sequence is 13 residues long. Germline CDR1 is SGHRS and CDR2 is YFSETQ. CDR3 loop: CASSARLNEPQHF. In nucleotides, the CDR3 is TGCGCCAGCAGCGCCAGGCTCAATGAGCCCCAGCATTTT.

A few counts support this clonotype. The rearrangement uses TRBV7-9 and TRBJ2-7, with D maybe TRBD1 (6 bases). There are 13 residues in the CDR3. Trimming shortened V by 5 bases and J by 6 bases, and 14 bases separated the two germline ends. Germline assignment: CDR1 SEHNR and CDR2 FQNEAQ (reference sequence). The CDR3 coding sequence is TGTGCCAGCAGCCCCCTTACAGGGAGCGAGCAGTACTTC. It codes for CASSPLTGSEQYF.

Regarding this clonotype: At one end, the junction sequence differs from germline, possibly due to a read error. The J gene is TRBJ2-3, the V gene TRBV11-2; TRBD2 matches at 7 bases. This CDR3 has 15 residues. The germline CDR1 and CDR2 sequences are SGHAT and FQNNGV. The CDR3: CASSFPSGAPETQYF. Here the CDR3 DNA reads TGTGCCAGCAGTTTTCCTAGCGGAGCCCCGGAAACGCAGTACTTT.